This T cell receptor beta chain was recorded in a study of T cells in Graves' hyperthyroidism and ophthalmopathy (dated by TCRdb to between 2018 and 2021). Some background on the complete study: Peripheral blood was collected at initial diagnosis, before any treatment. Once sampling was done, hyperthyroidism patients were given methimazole at a starting dose of 30 mg daily, whereas ophthalmopathy patients were given high-dose intravenous methylprednisolone. TCR V-J signatures able to tell the groups apart were searched for in a discovery cohort of 90 to 100 patients, of whom over 40 had Graves' ophthalmopathy and roughly 57 had stable Graves' hyperthyroidism. The study also compared thyroid tissue and blood T-cell repertoires from five or six Graves' hyperthyroidism patients. For training and testing, the 80 to 100 patients in the discovery cohort were randomly divided in a 7:3 ratio. According to the paper, TCR Vbeta CDR3 sequencing was carried out on about 140 peripheral blood samples, which came from 40 to 45 ophthalmopathy, 80 or so hyperthyroidism and about 17 progressor patients. An independent validation cohort of around 19 hyperthyroidism patients and about 15 patients who later progressed to ophthalmopathy tested prospective prediction of ophthalmopathy.

Ophthalmopathy patients had moderately to severely active disease, Clinical Activity Score of at least 3, NOSPECS grade of at least 4, and duration under 3 months. Any patient with an uncontrolled infection, another autoimmune disease, pregnancy or lactation was excluded. Diagnoses were based on clinical symptoms, serum thyroxine and TRAb, thyroid ultrasound and orbital computed tomography. PBMCs were isolated from about 9.2 ml of fresh peripheral blood by Ficoll-Paque density gradient centrifugation. Trizol reagent was used to extract total RNA, and RNA quality was then checked on an Agilent 2100 Bioanalyzer. The CDR3 runs 13 residues from the cysteine to the phenylalanine. Just the 39-base CDR3 DNA is kept, in frame starting at base 1. The germline V gene encodes CDR1 SNHLY and CDR2 FYNNEI. The junction carries 16 bases between V and J, which are trimmed by 8 bases and 6 bases respectively. Paper-wide results and their limitations: In cross-validation, a model built on a 13 V-J signature told ophthalmopathy apart from stable hyperthyroidism with approximately 90% sensitivity and about 81% specificity, and in testing the same model reached 80%/75%. Most expanded thyroid clonotypes (frequency above 0.001) were also detected in blood, suggesting blood repertoires may reflect thyroid immune responses. During validation, the model predicted progression to ophthalmopathy a median of around six months ahead of onset, with around 70% sensitivity and roughly 72% specificity. Sample size was not statistically predetermined, and blinding of investigators to group allocation was not performed.

The TCR beta CDR3 regions were amplified from the RNA transcripts. A first-round RT-PCR of the TCR CDR3 used the HTBI primer set with the Qiagen OneStep RT-PCR kit. Libraries were constructed in a second round of multiplex PCR, after which size selection and purification were carried out. Sequencing of the libraries was done on an Illumina HiSeq2000 using paired-end 100 bp reads. In the authors' own workflow: SOAPnuke was used to process the raw data, throwing out any read that contained adapters or uncalled bases, had a mean Phred below 15, or lacked an exact constant-primer or identifier match. High-quality paired reads were merged using COPE v1.2.5, and each unique nucleotide sequence was defined as a clonotype. MiTCR v1.1 was used to align the clonotypes against IMGT TRBV, TRBD and TRBJ reference segments. The analysis was restricted to V-J combinations with a frequency above 0.0001, which together covered 99.2% of the repertoires. The TCS score was defined as the ratio of F50 (clonal expansion) to E x V (chaos), calculated using BLOSUM62-based TCRdist between CDR3 peptides within each V-J. Welch's t-statistics and random forest reduced 514 V-J features to 13, which were used in a naive Bayes classifier (R e1071). The Morisita-Horn index was used to measure how similar the thyroid and blood repertoires were. TCRdb took the public reads, trimmed them with fastp at Q25, ran MiXCR for clone calling and kept in-frame beta chains. Merged by CDR3 protein, the rows form single entries marked with the most common genes and DNA. TCRdb assigned the V and J calls; the authors' analysis was not used. The sample contains hundreds of thousands of distinct CDR3 sequences, about 15% of them found a single time. The ten largest account for over 3.5% of the sample.

On this clonotype itself: The antigen it binds to is not known. Base quality data are lacking; no much larger clone is found one base away.

The sequenced sample was blood. This sequence uses TRBV2 and TRBJ1-1; no confident D gene assignment can be made. This TCR was recovered from a woman in her forties with Graves' ophthalmopathy. The DNA is as follows: TGTGCCAGCGCGGTCCTCCTGTTGGCTGAAGCTTTCTTT. Its protein reads: CASAVLLLAEAFF.